These 31 T cell receptor beta chains originate from one sample sequenced in a study of blood T cell repertoires in COVID-19. The method was immunoSEQ multiplex PCR; TCRdb's version includes in-frame clones alone and lacks a portion of them. The sample consists of more than 90,000 clones, around 85% of them appearing once. The sample was peripheral blood. Receptors originate from an elderly man with acute or convalescent COVID-19.

The chain uses TRBV5-4 and TRBJ2-7; tentatively, D is TRBD1 (6 bases). This CDR3 has 14 amino acids. With 4 bases removed from V and 1 base from J, the gap between germline ends came to 12 bases. In germline, CDR1 is SGHNT, CDR2 YYREEE (reference sequence). In DNA form, the CDR3 reads TGTGCCAGCAGCAGTGGACAGAAGTCCTACGAGCAGTACTTC. This encodes CASSSGQKSYEQYF.

V is TRBV5-1 and J is TRBJ2-1; tentative D call: TRBD1 (6 bases). Germline V gives CDR1 SGHRS, CDR2 YFSETQ. Trimming pared 4 bases from V and 5 bases from J, leaving 16 bases between. The CDR3 loop spans 15 amino acids. CDR3 nucleotides: TGCGCCAGCAGCCTTGGACAGAGCCCCCACAATGAGCAGTTCTTC. Amino acid sequence: CASSLGQSPHNEQFF.

This sequence joins TRBV4-3 and TRBJ1-1, with D possibly being TRBD1 (6 bases). The V end was cut by 4 bases, the J end by 5 bases, with 14 bases between. This CDR3 contains 14 residues. Germline assignment: CDR1 LGHNA and CDR2 YSLEER. This chain's CDR3 is CASSLLEQGTEAFF. In DNA form, the CDR3 reads TGCGCCAGCAGCCTTTTAGAGCAGGGGACTGAAGCTTTCTTT.

The gene calls are TRBV6-5 and TRBJ2-3; a possible D gene is TRBD1 (6 bases). Germline CDR1 and CDR2: MNHEY and SVGAGI. CDR3 length equals 15 residues. V was trimmed by 6 bases and J by 4 bases, leaving 17 bases between them. The CDR3 sequence is CASSLDNRAADTQYF. The CDR3 DNA is TGTGCCAGCAGCTTAGATAACAGGGCGGCAGATACGCAGTATTTT.

J is TRBJ1-2 and V is TRBV27, with 8 bases identical to TRBD1. CDR1 is MNHEY and CDR2 is SMNVEV in the germline V gene (reference sequence). The length of the CDR3 is 14 residues. The junction had 7 bases not matched to a gene; V was cut back by 4 bases and J by 6 bases. The CDR3 is CASSYTGGGDGYTF. The CDR3 bases are TGTGCCAGCAGTTATACAGGGGGAGGGGATGGCTACACCTTC.

The chain combines TRBV2 with TRBJ1-1, with 9 bases lining up with TRBD1. The CDR3 has 13 amino acids. The V segment lost 4 bases and the J segment 3 bases; nucleotides outside the gene matches: 0. Germline V gene data show CDR1 as SNHLY and CDR2 as FYNNEI. The CDR3 DNA reads TGTGCCAGCAGTGGGGACAGGGACACTGAAGCTTTCTTT. This gives the protein CASSGDRDTEAFF.

The chain couples TRBV27 to TRBJ2-7, with a possible D match to TRBD2 (6 bases). CDR3 length: 18 amino acids. Trimming removed 2 bases from V and 0 bases from J, with 20 bases in between. The germline V gene has CDR1 MNHEY and CDR2 SMNVEV (reference sequence). CDR3 in DNA: TGTGCCAGCAGTTTAGGTGGGAGGTTTTTGGGGGACTCCTACGAGCAGTACTTC. Translation: CASSLGGRFLGDSYEQYF.

The chain uses TRBV28 and TRBJ1-2; no clear D gene. V was shortened by 9 bases and J by 8 bases, with 19 bases between the two germline ends. Germline V lookup: CDR1 MDHEN, CDR2 SYDVKM. The CDR3 runs 13 residues. CDR3: CASLPHPSSGYTF. The DNA of the CDR3 is TGTGCCAGTCTCCCCCACCCAAGCTCGGGCTACACCTTC.

This chain uses TRBV7-8 with TRBJ2-7, with D possibly matching TRBD2 (6 bases). The CDR3 contains 16 residues. Germline-derived CDR1 and CDR2 are SGHVS and FQNEAQ. With 5 bases removed from V and 6 bases from J, the gap between germline ends came to 23 bases. DNA of the CDR3: TGTGCCAGCAGCCTCCGGGACTCGATGATTTCACTCGAGCAGTACTTC. Translation: CASSLRDSMISLEQYF.

The J gene is TRBJ2-4, the V gene TRBV14; TRBD2 matches 12 bases. The CDR3 is 19 residues long. J gave up 3 bases and V 2 bases, and 11 bases lay outside the gene matches. CDR1 and CDR2 (germline): SGHDN, FVKESK. CDR3 amino acids: CASSQFPSGRAGGKNIQYF. The CDR3 DNA reads as TGTGCCAGCAGCCAATTCCCTAGCGGGAGGGCCGGGGGCAAAAACATTCAGTACTTC.

The chain has TRBV10-3 and TRBJ1-2; 8 nucleotides line up with TRBD1. Germline-derived CDR1 and CDR2 are ENHRY and SYGVKD. Germline trimming cut 4 bases from V and 8 bases from J; bases unmatched to any gene: 9. The CDR3 has 14 residues. Written as DNA, the CDR3 is TGTGCCATCAGTGGTGGACAGGGCGACGGAGGCTACACCTTC. This gives the protein CAISGGQGDGGYTF.

V and J are TRBV10-3 and TRBJ1-4, with 10 bases fitting TRBD1. V shed 4 bases and J 4 bases; nucleotides not matched to a gene: 3. The CDR3 loop spans 15 amino acids. In germline, CDR1 is ENHRY, CDR2 SYGVKD. The CDR3 protein is CAISGTGGLNEKLFF. The CDR3 DNA reads as TGTGCCATCAGTGGGACAGGGGGTCTTAATGAAAAACTGTTTTTT.

The V gene is TRBV5-4, the J gene TRBJ2-3, with TRBD1 identical over 8 bases. In germline, CDR1 is SGHNT, CDR2 YYREEE (reference sequence). The CDR3 length is 16 residues. J lost 2 bases, V lost 6 bases, and 11 bases had no gene match. CDR3 sequence reads: CASNTPGQAYTDTQYF. In DNA, the CDR3 is TGTGCCAGCAACACGCCGGGACAGGCCTACACAGATACGCAGTATTTT.

This chain connects TRBV28 to TRBJ2-7; TRBD1 matches 9 bases. This CDR3 is built from 15 residues. V trimming: 6 bases; J trimming: 5 bases; junction bases outside the gene matches: 11. Per germline, CDR1 MDHEN and CDR2 SYDVKM. CDR3: CASRRATGQGNEQYF. The CDR3 DNA reads TGTGCCAGCAGAAGAGCGACGGGACAGGGTAACGAGCAGTACTTC.

This chain joins TRBV19 and TRBJ2-7; D is unresolved. CDR1 LNHDA and CDR2 SQIVND come from the germline V gene (reference sequence). The V and J ends lost 3 bases and 3 bases respectively, with 9 bases between them. This CDR3 is 13 amino acids long. The CDR3 DNA is TGTGCCAGTAGTATTTCTGCGTTCTACGAGCAGTACTTC. It translates to CASSISAFYEQYF.

V gene TRBV11-1 combines with J gene TRBJ2-3, with D tentatively TRBD1 (6 bases). Germline V gives CDR1 SGHAT, CDR2 FQDESV (reference sequence). The CDR3 is 15 residues long. V dropped 5 bases and J dropped 9 bases, with 21 bases sitting between them. The DNA of the CDR3 is TGTGCCAGCAGCGAACGACGGGACACCGGGAAAACGCAGTATTTT. This gives the protein CASSERRDTGKTQYF.

The chain couples TRBV2 to TRBJ1-2; D perhaps matches TRBD1 (5 bases). V dropped 9 bases and J dropped 8 bases, with 13 bases sitting between them. CDR1 and CDR2 (germline): SNHLY, FYNNEI. This CDR3 contains 11 residues. This CDR3 reads CASLLGGGYTF. In DNA, the CDR3 is TGTGCCAGTCTCCTCGGGGGGGGCTACACCTTC.

The chain combines TRBV5-6 with TRBJ1-2, with TRBD1 matching 8 bases. V lost 0 bases to trimming and J lost 4 bases; unmatched junction nucleotides: 5. Germline V gene data show CDR1 as SGHDT and CDR2 as YYEEEE. The CDR3 covers 15 residues. The DNA for the CDR3 is TGTGCCAGCAGCTTGGTGGGGGACAGGATCTATGGCTACACCTTC. Its translation: CASSLVGDRIYGYTF.

The J gene is TRBJ2-3, the V gene TRBV5-1, with TRBD2 as a possible D gene (6 bases). V was pared by 0 bases and J by 2 bases, with 13 bases between. The CDR3 is made up of 16 amino acids. The V gene's germline CDR1 is SGHRS and CDR2 YFSETQ. In DNA, the CDR3 is TGCGCCAGCAGCTTGGCTGGGACTTCAAACACAGATACGCAGTATTTT. Translated, it gives CASSLAGTSNTDTQYF.

The V and J genes are TRBV20-1 and TRBJ2-7; D gene uncertain. CDR1 is DFQATT and CDR2 is SNEGSKA in the germline V gene (reference sequence). Trimming pared 3 bases from V and 2 bases from J, leaving 8 bases between. The CDR3 extends over 12 amino acids. The CDR3 here is CSASYHTYEQYF. The CDR3 nucleotides read TGCAGTGCTAGTTACCACACCTACGAGCAGTACTTC.

The chain recombines TRBV6-1 with TRBJ2-1, with TRBD1 matching over 9 bases. V trimming: 3 bases; J trimming: 0 bases; junction bases outside the gene matches: 6. Germline CDR1 MNHNS, CDR2 SASEGT. This CDR3 has 17 amino acids. CDR3 nucleotides: TGTGCCAGCAGTGACCGGACAGGGGTGAGCTCCTACAATGAGCAGTTCTTC. This codes for CASSDRTGVSSYNEQFF.

CDR3 loop: CAIRIRGGEQYF. The CDR3 region has the DNA TGTGCCATCAGGATCCGGGGGGGCGAGCAGTACTTC. This chain connects TRBV10-3 to TRBJ2-7, with 8 bases that match TRBD2. Trimming cost V 6 bases and J 6 bases; bases outside gene matches: 4. In germline, CDR1 is ENHRY, CDR2 SYGVKD. CDR3 size: 12 residues.

The chain recombines TRBV19 with TRBJ1-2, with D perhaps TRBD1 (6 bases). Germline CDR1 is LNHDA and CDR2 is SQIVND (reference sequence). The CDR3 is 14 residues long. V was clipped by 7 bases and J by 3 bases, with 15 bases between them. CDR3: CASTTGQNYYGYTF. In DNA form, the CDR3 reads TGTGCCAGTACCACAGGGCAGAACTACTATGGCTACACCTTC.

The V and J genes are TRBV7-9 and TRBJ1-2; perhaps TRBD1 as D (5 bases). This CDR3 contains 16 residues. Trimming shortened V by 1 base and J by 4 bases, and 16 bases separated the two germline ends. Germline loops: CDR1 SEHNR, CDR2 FQNEAQ (reference sequence). In DNA, the CDR3 is TGTGCCAGCAGCTTAGGCGGGGGGTATTATAGCTATGGCTACACCTTC. Residues: CASSLGGGYYSYGYTF.

V gene TRBV5-6 combines with J gene TRBJ2-3, with D possibly being TRBD2 (6 bases). The CDR3 runs 16 residues. Germline values: CDR1 SGHDT, CDR2 YYEEEE. V was trimmed by 4 bases and J by 2 bases, leaving 17 bases between them. In DNA form, the CDR3 reads TGTGCCAGCAGCAAGCGGACTGGGGGACTCACAGATACGCAGTATTTT. Translation: CASSKRTGGLTDTQYF.

The chain employs TRBV19 and TRBJ1-1; possible D gene TRBD1, 6 bases. The CDR3 has 14 residues. The germline V gene has CDR1 LNHDA and CDR2 SQIVND (reference sequence). V lost 4 bases, J lost 6 bases, and 15 bases lay in between. The CDR3 protein is CASSTHQGMAEAFF. In DNA, the CDR3 is TGTGCCAGTAGTACACATCAGGGGATGGCTGAAGCTTTCTTT.

The gene calls are TRBV6-5 and TRBJ2-7, with 7 bases matching TRBD1. Trimming cost V 5 bases and J 3 bases; bases outside gene matches: 7. The CDR3 is 14 residues long. Germline V lookup: CDR1 MNHEY, CDR2 SVGAGI. Here the CDR3 DNA reads TGTGCCAGCAGTCTTCCGACAGGGATCTACGAGCAGTACTTC. It codes for CASSLPTGIYEQYF.

This rearrangement joins TRBV9 to TRBJ1-1, with 9 nucleotides matching TRBD1. CDR1 is SGDLS and CDR2 is YYNGEE in the germline V gene. The CDR3 sequence is 16 residues long. The ends lost 2 bases at V and 1 base at J; junction bases unmatched: 6. CDR3: CASSVRAGQGNTEAFF. CDR3 DNA: TGTGCCAGCAGCGTGAGGGCGGGACAGGGGAACACTGAAGCTTTCTTT.

The rearrangement links TRBV19 to TRBJ1-2; a possible D gene is TRBD1 (6 bases). Germline V gene lookup returns CDR1 LNHDA and CDR2 SQIVND (reference sequence). Trimming pared 7 bases from V and 6 bases from J, leaving 12 bases between. This CDR3 is 12 amino acids long. This chain's CDR3 is CASTRGLDGYTF. CDR3 nucleotide sequence: TGTGCCAGTACCAGGGGTCTCGATGGCTACACCTTC. The variable domain in full, completed from reference TRBV19 and TRBJ1-2, reads DGGITQSPKYLFRKEGQNVTLSCEQNLNHDAMYWYRQDPGQGLRLIYYSQIVNDFQKGDIAEGYSVSREKKESFPLTVTSAQKNPTAFYLCASTRGLDGYTFGSGTRLTVV.

This rearrangement joins TRBV19 to TRBJ2-3; 10 bases are a match to TRBD2. In germline, CDR1 is LNHDA, CDR2 SQIVND (reference sequence). The CDR3 contains 14 residues. The V segment lost 6 bases and the J segment 8 bases; nucleotides outside the gene matches: 8. As DNA, the CDR3 is TGTGCCAGTAGGCTAGCGGGAGAATCGCGTACGCAGTATTTT. Protein product: CASRLAGESRTQYF.

A few counts support this clone. CDR3 protein: CAISVTGGNGYTF. CDR3 sequence (DNA): TGTGCCATCAGTGTGACAGGGGGCAATGGCTACACCTTC. This chain links TRBV10-3 with TRBJ1-2; 10 bases are a match to TRBD1. The J segment lost 6 bases and the V segment lost 4 bases, leaving 2 bases of the junction unmatched. This CDR3 has 13 residues. Germline loops: CDR1 ENHRY, CDR2 SYGVKD.